The source of this TCR beta chain is a study of T cell responses to AZD1222 COVID-19 vaccine. The CDR3 extends over 14 amino acids. Germline V lookup: CDR1 LGHDT, CDR2 YNNKEL (reference sequence). Trimming stripped 6 bases from V and 4 bases from J, with 12 bases between. Libraries were prepared by immunoSEQ multiplex PCR; TCRdb keeps only in-frame clonotypes and omits some of them. The sample lists more than 70,000 clones, approximately 83% seen once, with approximately 8% in the top ten. Sample: peripheral blood, taken on day 0 of AZD1222 vaccination. The genes are TRBV3-1 (or the pseudogene TRBV3-2) and TRBJ2-2; D gene unclear. The TCR sequence derives from an adult in good health. CDR3 in amino acids: CASRGLTATGELFF. Here the CDR3 DNA reads TGTGCCAGCAGGGGGTTGACCGCCACCGGGGAGCTGTTTTTT.